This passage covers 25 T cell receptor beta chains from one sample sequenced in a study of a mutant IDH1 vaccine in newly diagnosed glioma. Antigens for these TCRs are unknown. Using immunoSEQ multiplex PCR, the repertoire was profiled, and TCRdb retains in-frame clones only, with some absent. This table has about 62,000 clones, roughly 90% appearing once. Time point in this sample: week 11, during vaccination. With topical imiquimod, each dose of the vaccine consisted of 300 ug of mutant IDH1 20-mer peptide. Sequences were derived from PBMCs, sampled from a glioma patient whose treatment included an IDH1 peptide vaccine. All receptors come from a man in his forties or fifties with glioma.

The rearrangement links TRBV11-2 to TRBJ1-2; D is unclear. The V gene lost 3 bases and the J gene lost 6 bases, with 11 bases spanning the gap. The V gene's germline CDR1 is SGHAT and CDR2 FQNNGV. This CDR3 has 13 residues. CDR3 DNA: TGTGCCAGCAGCTTTCCAATCACGGATGGCTACACCTTC. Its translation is CASSFPITDGYTF. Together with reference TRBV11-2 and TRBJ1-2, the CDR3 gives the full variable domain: EAGVAQSPRYKIIEKRQSVAFWCNPISGHATLYWYQQILGQGPKLLIQFQNNGVVDDSQLPKDRFSAERLKGVDSTLKIQPAKLEDSAVYLCASSFPITDGYTFGSGTRLTVV.

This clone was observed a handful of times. The CDR3 DNA is TGTGCCAGTAGTGAGACAGGGGGCGCCTATGGCTACACCTTC. This encodes CASSETGGAYGYTF. V gene TRBV19 combines with J gene TRBJ1-2; 10 bases map to TRBD1. The V and J ends lost 5 bases and 4 bases, in that order; junction bases with no gene match: 4. Germline V CDR1 and CDR2: LNHDA, SQIVND (reference sequence). This CDR3 contains 14 residues.

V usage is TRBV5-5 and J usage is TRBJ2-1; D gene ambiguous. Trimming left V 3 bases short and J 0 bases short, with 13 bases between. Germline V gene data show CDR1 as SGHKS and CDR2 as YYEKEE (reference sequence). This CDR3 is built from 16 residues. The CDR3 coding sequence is TGTGCCAGCAGCTATCTAGGATACTCCTCCTACAATGAGCAGTTCTTC. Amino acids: CASSYLGYSSYNEQFF.

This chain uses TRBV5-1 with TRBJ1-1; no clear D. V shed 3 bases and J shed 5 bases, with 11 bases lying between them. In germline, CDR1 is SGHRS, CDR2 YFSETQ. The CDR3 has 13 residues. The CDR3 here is CASSSPGQTEAFF. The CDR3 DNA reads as TGCGCCAGCAGCTCCCCGGGCCAAACTGAAGCTTTCTTT.

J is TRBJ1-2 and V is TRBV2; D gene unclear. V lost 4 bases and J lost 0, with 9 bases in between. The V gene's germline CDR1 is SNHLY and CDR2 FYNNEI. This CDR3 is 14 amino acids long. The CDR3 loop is CASSGRETNYGYTF. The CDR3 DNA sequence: TGTGCCAGCAGTGGTAGAGAAACTAACTATGGCTACACCTTC.

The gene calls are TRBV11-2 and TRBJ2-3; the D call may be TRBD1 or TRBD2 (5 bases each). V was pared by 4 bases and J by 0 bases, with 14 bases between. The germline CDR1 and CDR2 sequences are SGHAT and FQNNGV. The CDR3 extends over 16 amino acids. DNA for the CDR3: TGTGCCAGCAGCTCCCCTCGGGACCGAAGCACAGATACGCAGTATTTT. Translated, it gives CASSSPRDRSTDTQYF.

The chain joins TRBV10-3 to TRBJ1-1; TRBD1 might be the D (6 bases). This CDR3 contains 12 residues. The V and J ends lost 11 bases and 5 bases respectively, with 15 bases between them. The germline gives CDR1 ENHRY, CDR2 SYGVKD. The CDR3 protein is CASGGARTEAFF. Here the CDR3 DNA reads TGTGCCTCCGGGGGGGCGAGAACTGAAGCTTTCTTT.

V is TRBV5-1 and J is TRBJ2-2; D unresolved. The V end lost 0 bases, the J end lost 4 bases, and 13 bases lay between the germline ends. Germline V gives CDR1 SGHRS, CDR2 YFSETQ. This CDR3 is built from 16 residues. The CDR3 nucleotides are TGCGCCAGCAGCTTGGCCGGCAGCTACCGCACCGGGGAGCTGTTTTTT. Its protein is CASSLAGSYRTGELFF.

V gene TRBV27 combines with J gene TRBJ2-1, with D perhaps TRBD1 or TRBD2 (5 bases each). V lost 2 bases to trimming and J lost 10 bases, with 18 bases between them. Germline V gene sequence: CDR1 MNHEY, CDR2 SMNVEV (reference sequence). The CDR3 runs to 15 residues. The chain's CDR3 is CASSLTGTNPQEQFF. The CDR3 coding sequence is TGTGCCAGCAGTTTAACCGGGACCAACCCTCAAGAGCAGTTCTTC.

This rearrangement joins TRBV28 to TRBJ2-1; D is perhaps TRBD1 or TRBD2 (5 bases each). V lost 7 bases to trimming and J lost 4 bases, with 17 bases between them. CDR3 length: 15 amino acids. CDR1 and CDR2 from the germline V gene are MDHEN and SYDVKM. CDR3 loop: CASIPRAREYNEQFF. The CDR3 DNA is TGTGCCAGCATTCCGCGGGCCAGGGAGTACAATGAGCAGTTCTTC.

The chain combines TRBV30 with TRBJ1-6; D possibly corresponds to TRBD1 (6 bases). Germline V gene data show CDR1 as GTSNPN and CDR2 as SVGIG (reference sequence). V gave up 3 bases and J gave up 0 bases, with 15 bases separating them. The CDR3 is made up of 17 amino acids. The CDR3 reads CAWSPLTGPSYNSPLHF. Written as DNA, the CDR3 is TGTGCCTGGAGCCCTCTGACAGGACCCTCCTATAATTCACCCCTCCACTTT.

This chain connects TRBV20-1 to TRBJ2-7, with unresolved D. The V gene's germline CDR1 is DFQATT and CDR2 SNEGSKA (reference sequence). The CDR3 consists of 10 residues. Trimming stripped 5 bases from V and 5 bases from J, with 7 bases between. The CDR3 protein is CSAAPDEQYF. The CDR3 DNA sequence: TGCAGTGCTGCCCCGGACGAGCAGTACTTC.

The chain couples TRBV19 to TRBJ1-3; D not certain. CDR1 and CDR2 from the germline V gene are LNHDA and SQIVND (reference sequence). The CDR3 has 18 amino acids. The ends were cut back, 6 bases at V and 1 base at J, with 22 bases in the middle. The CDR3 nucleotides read TGTGCCAGTAGCCCCCGGGCGGCTACCGGAGGTTCTGGAAACACCATATATTTT. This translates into CASSPRAATGGSGNTIYF.

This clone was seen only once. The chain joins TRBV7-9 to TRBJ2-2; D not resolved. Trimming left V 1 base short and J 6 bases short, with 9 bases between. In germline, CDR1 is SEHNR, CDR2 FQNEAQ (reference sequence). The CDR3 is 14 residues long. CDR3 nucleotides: TGTGCCAGCAGCTTAGTGTTACTACCCGGGGAGCTGTTTTTT. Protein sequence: CASSLVLLPGELFF. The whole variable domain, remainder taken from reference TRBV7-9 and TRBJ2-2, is DTGVSQNPRHKITKRGQNVTFRCDPISEHNRLYWYRQTLGQGPEFLTYFQNEAQLEKSRLLSDRFSAERPKGSFSTLEIQRTEQGDSAMYLCASSLVLLPGELFFGEGSRLTVL.

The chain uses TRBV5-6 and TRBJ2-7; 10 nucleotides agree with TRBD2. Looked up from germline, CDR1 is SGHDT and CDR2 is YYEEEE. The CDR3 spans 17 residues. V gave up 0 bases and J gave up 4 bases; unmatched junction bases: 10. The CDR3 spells CASSLGPVSGGHYEQYV. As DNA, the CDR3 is TGTGCCAGCAGCTTGGGGCCGGTTAGCGGGGGGCATTACGAGCAGTACGTC.

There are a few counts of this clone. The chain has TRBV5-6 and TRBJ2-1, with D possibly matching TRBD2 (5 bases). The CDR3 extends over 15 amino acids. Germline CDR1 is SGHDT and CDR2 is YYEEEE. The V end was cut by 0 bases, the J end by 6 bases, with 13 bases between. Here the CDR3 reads CASSLGRGRANEQFF. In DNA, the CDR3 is TGTGCCAGCAGCTTGGGCCGGGGAAGGGCCAATGAGCAGTTCTTC. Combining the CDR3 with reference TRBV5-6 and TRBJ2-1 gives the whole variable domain DAGVTQSPTHLIKTRGQQVTLRCSPKSGHDTVSWYQQALGQGPQFIFQYYEEEERQRGNFPDRFSGHQFPNYSSELNVNALLLGDSALYLCASSLGRGRANEQFFGPGTRLTVL.

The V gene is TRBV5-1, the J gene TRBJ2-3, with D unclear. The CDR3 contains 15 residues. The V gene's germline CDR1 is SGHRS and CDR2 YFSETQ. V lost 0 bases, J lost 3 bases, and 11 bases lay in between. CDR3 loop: CASSLATFLTDTQYF. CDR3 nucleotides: TGCGCCAGCAGCTTGGCGACATTCTTGACAGATACGCAGTATTTT.

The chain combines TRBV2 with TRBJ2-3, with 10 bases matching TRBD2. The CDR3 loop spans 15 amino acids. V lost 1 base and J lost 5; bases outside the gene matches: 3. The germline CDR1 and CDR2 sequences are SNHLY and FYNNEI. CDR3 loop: CASSEVAGGRDTQYF. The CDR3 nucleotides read TGTGCCAGCAGTGAAGTAGCGGGGGGCAGAGATACGCAGTATTTT.

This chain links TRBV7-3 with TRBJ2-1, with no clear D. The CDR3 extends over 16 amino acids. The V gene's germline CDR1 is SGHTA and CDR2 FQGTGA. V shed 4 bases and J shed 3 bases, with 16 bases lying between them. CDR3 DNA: TGTGCCAGCAGCTCTTCGACCTCATTGGGCTACAATGAGCAGTTCTTC. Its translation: CASSSSTSLGYNEQFF.

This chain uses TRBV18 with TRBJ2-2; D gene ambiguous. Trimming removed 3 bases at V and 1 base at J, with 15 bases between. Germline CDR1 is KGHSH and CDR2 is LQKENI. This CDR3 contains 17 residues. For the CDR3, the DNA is TGTGCCAGCTCACCCCGACTGTTGGCGGAGAACACCGGGGAGCTGTTTTTT. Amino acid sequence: CASSPRLLAENTGELFF. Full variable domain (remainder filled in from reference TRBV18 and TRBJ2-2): NAGVMQNPRHLVRRRGQEARLRCSPMKGHSHVYWYRQLPEEGLKFMVYLQKENIIDESGMPKERFSAEFPKEGPSILRIQQVVRGDSAAYFCASSPRLLAENTGELFFGEGSRLTVL.

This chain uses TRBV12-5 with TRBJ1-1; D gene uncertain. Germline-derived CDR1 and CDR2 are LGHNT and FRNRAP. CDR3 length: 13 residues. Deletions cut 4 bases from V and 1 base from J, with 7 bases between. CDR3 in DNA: TGTGCTAGTGGTTCGGCCCAGAACACTGAAGCTTTCTTT. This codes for CASGSAQNTEAFF.

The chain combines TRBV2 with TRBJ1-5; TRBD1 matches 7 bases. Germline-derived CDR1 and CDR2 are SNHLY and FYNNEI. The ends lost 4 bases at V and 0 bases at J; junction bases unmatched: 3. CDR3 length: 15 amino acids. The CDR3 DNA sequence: TGTGCCAGCAGTGGACAGGGATCTAGCAATCAGCCCCAGCATTTT. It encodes CASSGQGSSNQPQHF. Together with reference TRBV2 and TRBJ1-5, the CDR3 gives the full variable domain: EPEVTQTPSHQVTQMGQEVILRCVPISNHLYFYWYRQILGQKVEFLVSFYNNEISEKSEIFDDQFSVERPDGSNFTLKIRSTKLEDSAMYFCASSGQGSSNQPQHFGDGTRLSIL.

As DNA, the CDR3 is TGTGCCATCAGTCCGGGTCCTCAAGCTTTCTTT. It is translated as CAISPGPQAFF. V is TRBV10-3 and J is TRBJ1-1, with unresolved D. The CDR3 spans 11 residues. Germline CDR1 reads ENHRY; CDR2 reads SYGVKD. The germline V and J ends were trimmed by 5 bases and 9 bases, with 10 bases remaining between them.

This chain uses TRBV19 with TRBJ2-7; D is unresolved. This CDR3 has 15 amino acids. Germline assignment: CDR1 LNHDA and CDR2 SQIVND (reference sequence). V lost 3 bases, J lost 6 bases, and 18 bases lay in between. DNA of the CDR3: TGTGCCAGTAGTATCGTACTCGGTCCCTTGGGCGAGCAGTACTTC. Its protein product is CASSIVLGPLGEQYF.

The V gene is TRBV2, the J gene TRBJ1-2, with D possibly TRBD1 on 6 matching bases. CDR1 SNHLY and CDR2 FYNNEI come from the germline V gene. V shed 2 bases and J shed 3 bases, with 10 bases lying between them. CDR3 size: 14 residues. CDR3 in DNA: TGTGCCAGCAGTGAACGAAGGGGGGACTATGGCTACACCTTC. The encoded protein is CASSERRGDYGYTF.